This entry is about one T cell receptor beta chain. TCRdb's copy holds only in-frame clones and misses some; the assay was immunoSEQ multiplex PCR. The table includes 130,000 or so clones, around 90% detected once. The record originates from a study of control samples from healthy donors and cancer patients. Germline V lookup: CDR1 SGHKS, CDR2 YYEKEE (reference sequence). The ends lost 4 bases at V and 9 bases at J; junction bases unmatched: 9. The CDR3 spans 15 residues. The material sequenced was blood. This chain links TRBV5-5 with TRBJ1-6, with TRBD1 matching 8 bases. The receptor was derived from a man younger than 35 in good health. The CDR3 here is CASSVDRVATSPLHF. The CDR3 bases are TGTGCCAGCAGCGTGGACAGGGTGGCGACTTCACCCCTCCACTTT. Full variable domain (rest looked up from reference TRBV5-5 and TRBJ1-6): DAGVTQSPTHLIKTRGQQVTLRCSPISGHKSVSWYQQVLGQGPQFIFQYYEKEERGRGNFPDRFSARQFPNYSSELNVNALLLGDSALYLCASSVDRVATSPLHFGNGTRLTVT.